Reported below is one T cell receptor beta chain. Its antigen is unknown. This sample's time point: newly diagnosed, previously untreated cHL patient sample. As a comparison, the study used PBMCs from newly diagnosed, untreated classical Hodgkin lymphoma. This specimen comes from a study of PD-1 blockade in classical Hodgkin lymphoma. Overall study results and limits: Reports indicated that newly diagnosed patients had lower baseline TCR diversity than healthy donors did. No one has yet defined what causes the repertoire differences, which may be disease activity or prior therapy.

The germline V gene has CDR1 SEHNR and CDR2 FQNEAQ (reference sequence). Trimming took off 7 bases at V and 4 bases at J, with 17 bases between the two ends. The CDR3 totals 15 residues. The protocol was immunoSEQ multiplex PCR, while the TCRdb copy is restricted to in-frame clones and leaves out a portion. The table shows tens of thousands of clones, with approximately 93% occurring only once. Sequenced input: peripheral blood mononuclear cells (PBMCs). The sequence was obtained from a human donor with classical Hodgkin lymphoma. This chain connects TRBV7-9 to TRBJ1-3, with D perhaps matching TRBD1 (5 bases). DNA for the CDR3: TGTGCCAGCAACATAGGGACCGGGTTGGGAAACACCATATATTTT. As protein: CASNIGTGLGNTIYF.